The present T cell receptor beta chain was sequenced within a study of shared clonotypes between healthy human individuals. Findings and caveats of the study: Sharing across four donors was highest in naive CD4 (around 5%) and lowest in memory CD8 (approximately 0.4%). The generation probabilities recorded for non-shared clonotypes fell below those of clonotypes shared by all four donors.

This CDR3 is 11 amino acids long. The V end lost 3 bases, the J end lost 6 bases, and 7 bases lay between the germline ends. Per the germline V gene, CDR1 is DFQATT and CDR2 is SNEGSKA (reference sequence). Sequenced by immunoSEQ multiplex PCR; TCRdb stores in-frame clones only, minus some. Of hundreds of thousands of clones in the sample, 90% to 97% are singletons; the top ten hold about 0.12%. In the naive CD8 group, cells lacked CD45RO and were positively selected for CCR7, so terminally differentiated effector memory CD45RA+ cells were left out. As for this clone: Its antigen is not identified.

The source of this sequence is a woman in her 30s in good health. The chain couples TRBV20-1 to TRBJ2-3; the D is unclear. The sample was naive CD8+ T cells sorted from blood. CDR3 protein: CSARAPDTQYF. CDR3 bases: TGCAGTGCTAGGGCCCCGGATACGCAGTATTTT.